This TCR beta chain was profiled in a study of blood T cell repertoires in COVID-19. Sequenced by immunoSEQ multiplex PCR; TCRdb stores in-frame clones only, minus some. This repertoire shows some 160,000 clones, about 77% found once; its top ten account for approximately 15%. The V gene lost 1 base and the J gene lost 0 bases, with 7 bases spanning the gap. This CDR3 region has 15 residues. Germline V gene lookup returns CDR1 SGHAT and CDR2 FQNNGV. Specimen: peripheral blood. The source of this sequence is a woman of 80 years or more with acute or convalescent COVID-19. The chain has TRBV11-2 and TRBJ1-5; D is ambiguous. The CDR3 nucleotides read TGTGCCAGCAGCTTAGGAGGGAATAGCAATCAGCCCCAGCATTTT. Its protein is CASSLGGNSNQPQHF.